This T cell receptor (beta chain) was retrieved from a study of blood T cell repertoires in COVID-19. Study-level background: Acute-phase and convalescent COVID-19 samples originated in the United States, Italy and Spain.

This CDR3 is 15 amino acids long. V shed 4 bases and J shed 8 bases, with 17 bases lying between them. Germline V gives CDR1 LGHNT, CDR2 FRNRAP. While infection was still active, Seattle patients were enrolled and then followed longitudinally. Original handling: The assay estimated nucleated cells by amplifying reference gene primers. This table comes from immunoSEQ multiplex PCR, and its TCRdb copy is limited to in-frame clones, with some not included. V, J and clone size are those of that table, while D and trimming were read from the DNA. This sample yields about 200,000 clones, of which over 75% are seen a single time; roughly a sixth belongs to the top ten.

The sequencing sample was made of peripheral blood. This receptor was taken from a man over 45 with COVID-19, enrolled during active disease. The genes are TRBV12-5 and TRBJ1-4; D possibly corresponds to TRBD1 (6 bases). CDR3 residues: CASGSGVRGREKLFF. Here the CDR3 DNA reads TGTGCTAGTGGTTCAGGGGTCAGGGGCCGCGAAAAACTGTTTTTT.